A single T cell receptor (beta chain) is shown here with its context. The antigen remains undetermined. Assay: immunoSEQ multiplex PCR; the TCRdb copy retains only in-frame clones and omits some. The table lists around 51,000 clones, 78% of them singletons. This sample was taken from a study of early stage breast cancer tumors. About the study: Samples were sequenced at 7.5 to 10-fold average coverage. Study-wide results and limits: Commonly generated sequences made up most enriched TCRB sequences shared between patients. Functional markers like CD4, CD8 and FOXP3 were missed in bulk sequencing.

Material: blood. The source of this sequence is a person aged 40 to 50 with breast cancer.

In DNA, the CDR3 is TGTGCCAGCAGCTTTGAGGGGTTGAACACTGAAGCTTTCTTT. Its protein product is CASSFEGLNTEAFF. The chain is built from TRBV7-9 and TRBJ1-1; tentatively, D is TRBD1 (5 bases). This CDR3 is 14 amino acids long. Germline V lookup: CDR1 SEHNR, CDR2 FQNEAQ (reference sequence). Trimming stripped 3 bases from V and 0 bases from J, with 8 bases between.